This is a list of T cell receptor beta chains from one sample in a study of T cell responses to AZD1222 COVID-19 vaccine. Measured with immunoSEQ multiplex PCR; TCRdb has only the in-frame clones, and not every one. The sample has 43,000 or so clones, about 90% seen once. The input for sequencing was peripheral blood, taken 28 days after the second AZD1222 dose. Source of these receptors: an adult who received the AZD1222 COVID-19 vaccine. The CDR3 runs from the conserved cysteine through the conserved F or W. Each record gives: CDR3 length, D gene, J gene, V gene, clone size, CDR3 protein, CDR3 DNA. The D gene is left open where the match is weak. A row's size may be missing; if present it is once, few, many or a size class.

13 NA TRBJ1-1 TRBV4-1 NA CASSQERGSEAFF TGCGCCAGCAGCCAAGAAAGGGGAAGTGAAGCTTTCTTT
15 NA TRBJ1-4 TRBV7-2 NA CASSAYGASNEKLFF TGTGCCAGCAGCGCCTATGGGGCTTCTAATGAAAAACTGTTTTTT
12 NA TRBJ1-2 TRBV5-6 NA CASTFALYGYTF TGTGCCAGCACTTTTGCTTTGTATGGCTACACCTTC
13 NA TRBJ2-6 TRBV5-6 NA CATLNSGANVLTF TGTGCCACACTCAACTCTGGGGCCAACGTCCTGACTTTC
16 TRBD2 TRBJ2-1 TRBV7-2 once CASSLRRGNSYNEQFF TGTGCCAGCAGCTTGAGGCGGGGGAACTCCTACAATGAGCAGTTCTTC
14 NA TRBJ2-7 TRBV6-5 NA CASSPPSPTYEQYF TGTGCCAGCAGCCCACCCTCCCCAACATACGAGCAGTACTTC
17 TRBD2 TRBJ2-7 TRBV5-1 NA CASSLEVRTSGSYEQYF TGCGCCAGCAGCTTGGAGGTTAGGACTAGCGGATCCTACGAGCAGTACTTC
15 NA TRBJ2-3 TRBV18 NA CASSPRQGGSDTQYF TGTGCCAGCTCACCGAGGCAGGGGGGATCAGATACGCAGTATTTT
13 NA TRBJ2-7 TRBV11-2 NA CASSLYGTYEQYF TGTGCCAGCAGCTTATATGGAACCTACGAGCAGTACTTC
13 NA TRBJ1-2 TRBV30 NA CAWNVEANYGYTF TGTGCCTGGAATGTCGAAGCTAACTATGGCTACACCTTC
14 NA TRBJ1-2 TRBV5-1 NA CASSLDSSNYGYTF TGCGCCAGCAGCTTGGACAGTTCTAACTATGGCTACACCTTC
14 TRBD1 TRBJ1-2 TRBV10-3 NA CAISQQGANYGYTF TGTGCCATCAGTCAGCAGGGGGCTAACTATGGCTACACCTTC
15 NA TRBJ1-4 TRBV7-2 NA CASRGGGGGSEKLFF TGTGCCAGCAGAGGGGGGGGAGGAGGTTCCGAAAAACTGTTTTTT